The following is a T cell receptor beta chain sequence with its context. Its antigen is still unknown. A second PCR of about 7 to 11 cycles used a sample-barcoded 5' primer and a J-beta primer mix. MiXCR, applied by TCRdb to the 5' RACE reads, yields one record per CDR3 protein. The profile shows about 630,000 distinct CDR3 sequences, around 21% of them singletons. V was clipped by 5 bases and J by 15 bases; unmatched bases: 7. CDR3 length: 13 amino acids. Germline-derived CDR1 and CDR2 are MNHEY and SMNVEV (reference sequence). These data belong to a study of blood T cells in healthy people across ages. Study observations and caveats: The percentage of naive T cells correlated strongly with TCR beta diversity. Donor CMV infection status was unknown, possibly confounding age-related changes in expanded clonotypes. Among long-lived donors, naive CD4+ cells were more numerous and diversity higher than in aged donors.

The sequencing sample was made of blood. This chain connects TRBV27 to TRBJ2-1; 13 nucleotides line up with TRBD2. The clonotype was recovered from a man in his 70s in good health. This chain's CDR3 is CASSKGLAGVLFF. The CDR3 region has the DNA TGTGCCAGCAGTAAAGGACTAGCGGGAGTGTTGTTCTTC.